A selection of T cell receptor beta chains follows, all from one sample in a study of CD8 T cells in Susac syndrome. Via MiXCR, TCRdb re-called the immunoSEQ multiplex PCR reads, giving one row per CDR3 protein. The sample has around 300,000 distinct CDR3 sequences, approximately 85% seen once; the top ten hold 0.2% to 0.25%. Specimen: CD8+ T cells from PBMCs. The receptors originated from a human donor with multiple sclerosis. Each CDR3 is given with its conserved first and last residue. A D gene is named only where the DNA matches it firmly. The size field is filled for only some rows; it gives once, few, many or a size class.

d_call clone_size j_call v_call cdr3_aa cdr3_nt
TRBD2 - TRBJ2-1 TRBV7-9 CASSLARGLAGGSEQFF TGTGCCAGCAGCTTAGCGCGGGGACTAGCGGGCGGGAGTGAGCAGTTCTTC
- once TRBJ2-1 TRBV28 CASSLRWVGVQGPYNEQFF TGTGCCAGCAGTCTGCGGTGGGTTGGGGTGCAGGGGCCGTACAATGAGCAGTTCTTC
- - TRBJ1-5 TRBV20-1 CSAAEPGPRINQPQHF TGCAGTGCGGCAGAACCGGGGCCCAGGATCAATCAGCCCCAGCATTTT
TRBD1 - TRBJ1-2 TRBV9 CASSVGDRGLNYGYTF TGTGCCAGCAGCGTAGGGGACAGGGGCCTCAACTATGGCTACACCTTC
- - TRBJ1-4 TRBV7-9 CASSGTQGVTNEKLFF TGTGCCAGCAGCGGGACTCAGGGAGTAACTAATGAAAAACTGTTTTTT
- - TRBJ2-7 TRBV2 CASRSMTGTYEQYF TGTGCCAGCAGGAGTATGACGGGAACCTACGAGCAGTACTTC
TRBD2 - TRBJ2-7 TRBV4-3 CASSQDWGGRNYEQYF TGCGCCAGCAGCCAAGATTGGGGGGGGAGAAACTACGAGCAGTACTTC
- - TRBJ2-3 TRBV30 CAWGLSRDNTDTQYF TGTGCCTGGGGTCTTTCCCGGGACAACACAGATACGCAGTATTTT
TRBD2 - TRBJ2-1 TRBV6-5 CASSWRTSGTYNEQFF TGTGCCAGCAGTTGGCGGACTAGCGGGACTTACAATGAGCAGTTCTTC
TRBD1 - TRBJ1-1 TRBV28 CAGPDRDCTEAFF TGTGCCGGCCCCGACAGGGACTGCACTGAAGCTTTCTTT
- - TRBJ1-2 TRBV12-3/TRBV12-4 CASSLGTGTAYGYTF TGTGCCAGCAGTTTGGGTACAGGGACCGCCTATGGCTACACCTTC
TRBD1 - TRBJ2-3 TRBV6-5 CASSFRDREFGTDTQYF TGTGCCAGCAGTTTCCGGGACAGGGAGTTTGGCACAGATACGCAGTATTTT
- - TRBJ2-6 TRBV18 CASSPPGHFYSGANVLTF TGTGCCAGCTCACCACCGGGACACTTCTACTCTGGGGCCAACGTCCTGACTTTC
- - TRBJ1-1 TRBV27 CASSLLVAGTEAFF TGTGCCAGCAGTTTATTAGTCGCTGGCACTGAAGCTTTCTTT
- - TRBJ1-5 TRBV19 CASSLGGRNQPQHF TGTGCCAGTAGTCTGGGTGGTCGCAATCAGCCCCAGCATTTT